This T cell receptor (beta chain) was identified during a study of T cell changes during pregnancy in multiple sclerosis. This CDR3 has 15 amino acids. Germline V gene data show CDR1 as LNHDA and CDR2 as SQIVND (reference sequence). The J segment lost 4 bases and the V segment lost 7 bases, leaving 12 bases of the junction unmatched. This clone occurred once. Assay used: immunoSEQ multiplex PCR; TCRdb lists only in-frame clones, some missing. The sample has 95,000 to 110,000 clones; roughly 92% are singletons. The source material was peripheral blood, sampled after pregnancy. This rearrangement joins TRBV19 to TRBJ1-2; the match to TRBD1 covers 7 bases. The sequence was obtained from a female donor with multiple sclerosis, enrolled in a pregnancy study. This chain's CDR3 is CASTLLRGRGYGYTF. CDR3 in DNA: TGTGCCAGTACCCTACTTAGGGGGCGCGGCTATGGCTACACCTTC.